Presented here are 15 T cell receptor beta chains from one specimen sequenced in a study of glioma-infiltrating T cells after dendritic cell vaccination. Clones were sequenced by immunoSEQ multiplex PCR, and TCRdb holds only the in-frame ones, with some missing. There are 85,000 to 100,000 clones in the sample; approximately 81% occur only once, and more than 8% lies in the top ten. The time point: after dendritic cell vaccination, including at tumor progression/relapse. The specimen was blood, collected after dendritic cell vaccination. Source of these receptors: a human donor with glioblastoma.

The chain joins TRBV4-1 to TRBJ2-5; D is perhaps TRBD1 (5 bases). Trimming pared 4 bases from V and 2 bases from J, leaving 11 bases between. In germline, CDR1 is MGHRA, CDR2 YSYEKL. CDR3 size: 14 residues. This CDR3 reads CASSPDRPQETQYF. The CDR3 bases are TGCGCCAGCAGCCCTGACAGACCACAAGAGACCCAGTACTTC.

The chain couples TRBV7-9 to TRBJ1-5; 7 nucleotides line up with TRBD1. The germline CDR1 and CDR2 sequences are SEHNR and FQNEAQ (reference sequence). V was clipped by 5 bases and J by 0 bases; unmatched bases: 4. The CDR3 is 15 residues long. CDR3 nucleotides: TGTGCCAGCAGCCCGACAGGGCTTAGCAATCAGCCCCAGCATTTT. This encodes CASSPTGLSNQPQHF.

V usage is TRBV2 and J usage is TRBJ2-3; 10 bases fit TRBD1. This CDR3 has 18 amino acids. The germline V gene has CDR1 SNHLY and CDR2 FYNNEI. With 5 bases clipped from V and 1 base from J, the junction kept 12 bases outside the gene matches. The CDR3 loop is CASSPIIRQGAGTDTQYF. The CDR3 nucleotides read TGTGCCAGCAGTCCCATCATAAGACAGGGGGCTGGCACAGATACGCAGTATTTT.

The chain couples TRBV13 to TRBJ2-7; D is perhaps TRBD1 (6 bases). Germline assignment: CDR1 PRHDT and CDR2 FYEKMQ (reference sequence). The CDR3 spans 15 residues. V was clipped by 3 bases and J by 2 bases, with 14 bases between them. CDR3 loop: CASSFGQTSTYEQYF. CDR3 DNA sequence: TGTGCCAGCAGCTTTGGACAGACGTCGACCTACGAGCAGTACTTC.

CDR3 in amino acids: CASSLSTTLEAFF. CDR3 sequence (DNA): TGTGCCAGCAGCTTATCGACAACACTTGAAGCTTTCTTT. This chain links TRBV7-2 with TRBJ1-1; D not resolved. Germline CDR1 reads SGHTA; CDR2 reads FQGNSA. The CDR3 is 13 amino acids. The V end lost 2 bases, the J end lost 7 bases, and 11 bases lay between the germline ends.

The V gene is TRBV6-1, the J gene TRBJ2-7; D is perhaps TRBD1 (6 bases). CDR1 is MNHNS and CDR2 is SASEGT in the germline V gene. This CDR3 has 14 residues. The V end was cut by 1 base, the J end by 4 bases, with 11 bases between. CDR3 loop: CASSEVTGLYEQYF. The DNA for the CDR3 is TGTGCCAGCAGTGAAGTAACAGGGCTATACGAGCAGTACTTC.

This sequence joins TRBV7-2 and TRBJ2-5; 8 nucleotides line up with TRBD2. The CDR3 runs 15 residues. The J segment lost 4 bases and the V segment lost 7 bases, leaving 11 bases of the junction unmatched. Germline-derived CDR1 and CDR2 are SGHTA and FQGNSA. CDR3 bases: TGTGCCAGCACCCGGGAGGGGGGGGCTAGAGAGACCCAGTACTTC. Translated: CASTREGGARETQYF.

V is TRBV6-6 and J is TRBJ2-1; a possible D gene is TRBD1 (5 bases). This CDR3 spans 16 amino acids. Germline V gene lookup returns CDR1 MNHNY and CDR2 SVGAGI (reference sequence). Trimming cost V 3 bases and J 7 bases, with 19 bases left between them. The CDR3 bases are TGTGCCAGCAGTTATATGAGTCTTGGACAATCGAATGAGCAGTTCTTC. It codes for CASSYMSLGQSNEQFF.

The chain uses TRBV4-1 and TRBJ1-1; D is undetermined. The CDR3 is 15 residues long. V lost 0 bases and J lost 8, with 16 bases in between. Germline V CDR1 and CDR2: MGHRA, YSYEKL. The CDR3 coding sequence is TGCGCCAGCAGCCAAGAAAAGGTTCCGGCGGTAGAAGCTTTCTTT. Residues: CASSQEKVPAVEAFF.

V is TRBV9 and J is TRBJ2-3; TRBD2 matches at 14 bases. Germline-derived CDR1 and CDR2 are SGDLS and YYNGEE. V was clipped by 1 base and J by 2 bases; unmatched bases: 3. The CDR3 consists of 17 residues. DNA for the CDR3: TGTGCCAGCAGCGTACGACTAGCGGGAGGGGCCACAGATACGCAGTATTTT. This codes for CASSVRLAGGATDTQYF.

This rearrangement joins TRBV5-4 to TRBJ2-7, with D possibly TRBD2 on 6 matching bases. The CDR3 contains 15 residues. Germline assignment: CDR1 SGHNT and CDR2 YYREEE (reference sequence). Trimming cost V 5 bases and J 0 bases, with 15 bases left between them. CDR3 sequence: CASSLPSASSYEQYF. In nucleotides, the CDR3 is TGTGCCAGCAGTCTACCTAGCGCGAGCTCCTACGAGCAGTACTTC.

The chain recombines TRBV6-6 with TRBJ1-2; tentatively, D is TRBD1 (5 bases). The V end lost 0 bases, the J end lost 2 bases, and 13 bases lay between the germline ends. The CDR3 totals 16 residues. Germline CDR1 and CDR2: MNHNY and SVGAGI (reference sequence). The CDR3 coding sequence is TGTGCCAGCAGTTACTCAGGTCGGAGGGGAAACTATGGCTACACCTTC. It encodes CASSYSGRRGNYGYTF.

This chain uses TRBV7-2 with TRBJ1-3, with 10 positions matching TRBD1. This CDR3 region has 18 residues. CDR1 and CDR2 (germline): SGHTA, FQGNSA. After removal of 1 base from V and 4 bases from J, the junction contained 10 bases not matched to a gene. The CDR3 region is CASSLGFRQGAWGNTIYF. CDR3 DNA: TGTGCCAGCAGCTTAGGGTTCAGACAGGGGGCTTGGGGAAACACCATATATTTT.

The sample holds one count of this clone. V gene TRBV11-2 combines with J gene TRBJ2-6; 7 positions agree with TRBD1. This CDR3 is built from 15 residues. Looked up from germline, CDR1 is SGHAT and CDR2 is FQNNGV. J lost 2 bases, V lost 6 bases, and 4 bases had no gene match. CDR3 loop: CASSPTGAGANVLTF. The CDR3 DNA is TGTGCCAGCAGTCCAACAGGGGCTGGGGCCAACGTCCTGACTTTC.

V gene TRBV18 combines with J gene TRBJ1-4; 9 bases line up with TRBD1. With 0 bases clipped from V and 6 bases from J, the junction kept 5 bases outside the gene matches. Germline V gene sequence: CDR1 KGHSH, CDR2 LQKENI. The CDR3 runs to 16 residues. CDR3 loop: CASSPPVGQGDEKLFF. The CDR3 DNA reads as TGTGCCAGCTCACCACCGGTGGGACAGGGAGATGAAAAACTGTTTTTT.